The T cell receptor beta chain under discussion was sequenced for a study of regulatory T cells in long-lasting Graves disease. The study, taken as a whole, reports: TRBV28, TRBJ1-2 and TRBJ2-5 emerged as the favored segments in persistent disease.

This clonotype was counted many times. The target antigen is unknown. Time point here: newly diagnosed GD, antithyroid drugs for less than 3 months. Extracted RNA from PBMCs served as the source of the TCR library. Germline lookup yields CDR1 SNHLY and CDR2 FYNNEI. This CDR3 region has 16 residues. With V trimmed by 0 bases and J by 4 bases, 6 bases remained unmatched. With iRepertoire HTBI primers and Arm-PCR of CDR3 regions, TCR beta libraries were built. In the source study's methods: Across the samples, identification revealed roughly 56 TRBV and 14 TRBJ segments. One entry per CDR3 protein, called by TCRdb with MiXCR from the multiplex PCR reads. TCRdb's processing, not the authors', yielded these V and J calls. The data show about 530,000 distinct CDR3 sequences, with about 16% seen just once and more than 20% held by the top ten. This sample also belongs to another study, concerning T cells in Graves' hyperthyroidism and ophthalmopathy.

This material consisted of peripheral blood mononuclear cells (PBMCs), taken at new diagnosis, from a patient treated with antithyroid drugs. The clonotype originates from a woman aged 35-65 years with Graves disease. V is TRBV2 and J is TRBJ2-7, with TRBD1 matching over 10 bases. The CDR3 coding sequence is TGTGCCAGCAGTGAAGCAGGGGGACAGGGGAGTTACGAGCAGTACTTC. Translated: CASSEAGGQGSYEQYF.